This T cell receptor (beta chain) stems from a study of blood T cell repertoires in COVID-19. Study in general: COVID-19 samples, acute and convalescent, were from the United States, Italy and Spain.

Original processing methods: Amplifying reference gene primers gave estimates of nucleated cell counts. Here immunoSEQ multiplex PCR was the method, and the copy in TCRdb shows in-frame clones only, minus some. V and J calls and clone size are copied from that table; D and trimming were computed from the DNA. Among 250,000 to 350,000 clones listed, nearly 90% were seen once. Per germline, CDR1 SGHRS and CDR2 YFSETQ. Trimming removed 2 bases from V and 1 base from J; junction bases left unmatched: 12. This CDR3 has 20 amino acids. The cohort comprised adults aged about 18 to 90 years residing in about two dozen US areas.

Sequencing used PBMCs or T cells enriched from blood (not recorded which). The clonotype comes from a woman younger than 35 with acute COVID-19. The rearrangement joins TRBV5-1 to TRBJ2-1, with TRBD2 matching over 13 bases. Written as DNA, the CDR3 is TGCGCCAGCAGCTTACCCGTAGGACTAGCGGGAGTAGGGTCCTACAATGAGCAGTTCTTC. It is translated as CASSLPVGLAGVGSYNEQFF.